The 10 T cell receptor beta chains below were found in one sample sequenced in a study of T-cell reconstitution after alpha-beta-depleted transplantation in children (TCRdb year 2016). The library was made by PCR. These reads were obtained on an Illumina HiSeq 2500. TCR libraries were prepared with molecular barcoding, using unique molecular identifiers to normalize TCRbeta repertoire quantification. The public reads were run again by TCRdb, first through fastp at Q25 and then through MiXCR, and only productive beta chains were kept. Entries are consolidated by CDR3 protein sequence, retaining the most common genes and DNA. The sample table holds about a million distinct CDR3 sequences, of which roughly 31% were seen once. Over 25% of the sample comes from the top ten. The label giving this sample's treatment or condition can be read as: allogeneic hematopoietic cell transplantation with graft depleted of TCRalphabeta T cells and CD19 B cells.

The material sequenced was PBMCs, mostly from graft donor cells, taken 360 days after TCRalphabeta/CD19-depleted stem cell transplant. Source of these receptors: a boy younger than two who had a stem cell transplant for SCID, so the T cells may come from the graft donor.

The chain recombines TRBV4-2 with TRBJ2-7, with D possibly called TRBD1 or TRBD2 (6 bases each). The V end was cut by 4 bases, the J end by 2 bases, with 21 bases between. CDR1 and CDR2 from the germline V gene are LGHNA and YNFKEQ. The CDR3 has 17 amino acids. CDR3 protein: CASSPGDGGGNTYEQYF. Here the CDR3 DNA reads TGTGCCAGCAGCCCCGGGGACGGGGGCGGGAACACCTACGAGCAGTACTTC.

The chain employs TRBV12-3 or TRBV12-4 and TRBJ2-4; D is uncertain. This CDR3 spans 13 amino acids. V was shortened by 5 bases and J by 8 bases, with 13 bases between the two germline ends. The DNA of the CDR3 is TGTGCCAGCAGTCAAATGGACGGGTACATTCAGTACTTC. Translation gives CASSQMDGYIQYF.

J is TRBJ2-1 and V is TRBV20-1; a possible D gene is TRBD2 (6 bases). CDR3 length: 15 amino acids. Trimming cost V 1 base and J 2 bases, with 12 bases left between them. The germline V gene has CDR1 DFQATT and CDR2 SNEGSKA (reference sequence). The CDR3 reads CSARAGVRAYNEQFF. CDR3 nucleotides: TGCAGTGCTAGAGCGGGGGTTAGGGCCTACAATGAGCAGTTCTTC.

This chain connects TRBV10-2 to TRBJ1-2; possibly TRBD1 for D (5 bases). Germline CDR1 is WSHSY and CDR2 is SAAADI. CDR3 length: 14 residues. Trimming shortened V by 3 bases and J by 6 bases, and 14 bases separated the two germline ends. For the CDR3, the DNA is TGCGCCAGCAGTGACGCAGGGAGAAGTCATGGCTACACCTTC. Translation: CASSDAGRSHGYTF.

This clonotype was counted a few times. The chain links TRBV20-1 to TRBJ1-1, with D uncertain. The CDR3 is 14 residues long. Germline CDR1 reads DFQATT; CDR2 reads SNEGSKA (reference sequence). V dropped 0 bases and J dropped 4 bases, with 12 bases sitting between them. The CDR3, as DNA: TGCAGTGCTAGAGAGCCCTCGAAGGGCACTGAAGCTTTCTTT. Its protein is CSAREPSKGTEAFF.

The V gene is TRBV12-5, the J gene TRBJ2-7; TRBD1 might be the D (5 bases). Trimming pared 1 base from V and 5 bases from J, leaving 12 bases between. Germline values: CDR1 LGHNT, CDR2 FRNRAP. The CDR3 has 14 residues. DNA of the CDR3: TGTGCTAGTGGTTTGGCAGGGTTAGTCCACGAGCAGTACTTC. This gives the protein CASGLAGLVHEQYF.

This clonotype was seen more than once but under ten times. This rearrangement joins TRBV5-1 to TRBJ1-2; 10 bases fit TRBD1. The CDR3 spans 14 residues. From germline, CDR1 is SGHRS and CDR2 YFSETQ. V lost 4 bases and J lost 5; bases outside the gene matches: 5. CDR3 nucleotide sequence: TGCGCCAGCAGCGGCGGACAGGGGGGATATGGCTACACCTTC. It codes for CASSGGQGGYGYTF.

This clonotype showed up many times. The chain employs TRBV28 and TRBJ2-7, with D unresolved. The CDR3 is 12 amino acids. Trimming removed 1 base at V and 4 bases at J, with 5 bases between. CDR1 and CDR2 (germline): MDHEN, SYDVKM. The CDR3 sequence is CASSLLGYEQYF. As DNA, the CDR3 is TGTGCCAGCAGTTTATTGGGTTACGAGCAGTACTTC.

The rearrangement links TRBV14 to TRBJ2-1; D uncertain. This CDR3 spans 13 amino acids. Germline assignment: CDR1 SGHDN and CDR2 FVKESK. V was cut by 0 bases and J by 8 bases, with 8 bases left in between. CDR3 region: CASSQESSDEQFF. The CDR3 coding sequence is TGTGCCAGCAGCCAAGAAAGTTCCGATGAGCAGTTCTTC. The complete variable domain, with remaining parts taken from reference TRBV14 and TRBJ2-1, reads EAGVTQFPSHSVIEKGQTVTLRCDPISGHDNLYWYRRVMGKEIKFLLHFVKESKQDESGMPNNRFLAERTGGTYSTLKVQPAELEDSGVYFCASSQESSDEQFFGPGTRLTVL.

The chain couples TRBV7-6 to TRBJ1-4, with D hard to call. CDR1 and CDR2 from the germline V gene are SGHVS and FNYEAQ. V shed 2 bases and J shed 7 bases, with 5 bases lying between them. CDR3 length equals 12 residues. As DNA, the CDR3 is TGTGCCAGCAGCTTATATTCTGAAAAACTGTTTTTT. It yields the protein CASSLYSEKLFF.